These T cell receptor beta chains were read from a single sample in a study of CD8 T cells in Susac syndrome. TCRdb reanalysed the immunoSEQ multiplex PCR reads using MiXCR and keeps one entry per CDR3 protein. The sample records over 200,000 distinct CDR3 sequences, roughly 94% being singletons. The sequenced material came from CD4+ T cells from PBMCs. The source is a human donor with multiple sclerosis. The CDR3 runs from the conserved cysteine through the conserved F or W. The order of the fields is V gene, J gene, clone size, D gene, CDR3 DNA, CDR3 protein. A D gene is named only where the DNA matches it firmly. Expanded clones get a size class; other rows say once, few or many, or leave the size out.

>TRBV5-1|TRBJ2-7|once|.
TGCGCCAGCAATCCCCATACTCAGGGTGGAGGGGACGAGCAGTACTTC
CASNPHTQGGGDEQYF
>TRBV20-1|TRBJ2-7|.|TRBD1
TGCAGTGCTAGATACAGGGGATCCGAGCAGTACTTC
CSARYRGSEQYF
>TRBV9|TRBJ1-5|.|TRBD1
TGTGCCAGCAGCGCCCAGGGGGCGTATCAGCCCCAGCATTTT
CASSAQGAYQPQHF
>TRBV7-8|TRBJ1-1|.|.
TGTGCCAGCAGCTTAGGCGTGGAGATGGCTTTCTTT
CASSLGVEMAFF
>TRBV5-4|TRBJ2-5|.|.
TGTGCCAGCAGCTTGGAGGCGCGGGCCAGACAAGAGACCCAGTACTTC
CASSLEARARQETQYF
>TRBV6-5|TRBJ2-1|.|TRBD2
TGTGCCAGCAGTTACTCTCGACTAGCGGGGGGTTCCTACAATGAGCAGTTCTTC
CASSYSRLAGGSYNEQFF
>TRBV5-1|TRBJ1-2|.|.
TGCGCCAGCAGCTTGGAATCAGGGGAAGGCTACACCTTC
CASSLESGEGYTF
>TRBV12-3/TRBV12-4|TRBJ1-5|.|.
TGTGCCAGCAGTGATCTGACGAGGGGCGGCAATCAGCCCCAGCATTTT
CASSDLTRGGNQPQHF
>TRBV30|TRBJ1-3|.|TRBD1
TGTGCCTGGACCGGACAGGGGAACTCTGGAAACACCATATATTTT
CAWTGQGNSGNTIYF
>TRBV6-5|TRBJ2-5|.|.
TGTGCCAGCAGTTACTCGGACCAAGAGACCCAGTACTTC
CASSYSDQETQYF
>TRBV29-1|TRBJ2-3|.|TRBD2
TGCAGCGTTGATCGACTAGCGGGGCCCACAGATACGCAGTATTTT
CSVDRLAGPTDTQYF
>TRBV5-1|TRBJ2-5|.|.
TGCGCCAGCAGCTTGGCCGTGGGGGCGAGAGAGACCCAGTACTTC
CASSLAVGARETQYF
>TRBV20-1|TRBJ1-2|.|TRBD1
TGCAGTGCTTACAGGGGGCGAAGGGGCTACACCTTC
CSAYRGRRGYTF
>TRBV29-1|TRBJ1-5|.|TRBD1
TGCAGCGTCTCACAGGGGTGGGGCAATCAGCCCCAGCATTTT
CSVSQGWGNQPQHF
>TRBV6-5|TRBJ2-1|.|TRBD1
TGTGCCAGCAGTTATCACGGGACAGGGGGTAATGAGCAGTTCTTC
CASSYHGTGGNEQFF
>TRBV15|TRBJ2-3|.|TRBD2
TGTGCCACCAGCAGAGGAAAGAGCGGGGGGGCATTAGATACGCAGTATTTT
CATSRGKSGGALDTQYF
>TRBV3-1|TRBJ2-7|.|.
TGTGCCAGCAGCCATAGGCGGGGAGGTATCAACTCCTACGAGCAGTACTTC
CASSHRRGGINSYEQYF
>TRBV29-1|TRBJ1-2|.|TRBD1
TGCAGCGCAACCGTGGACAGGGGAGTGGATGGCTACACCTTC
CSATVDRGVDGYTF
>TRBV21-1|TRBJ2-1|.|.
TGTGCCAGCAGGGGTCCCCTCTCCTACAATGAGCAGTTCTTC
CASRGPLSYNEQFF
>TRBV20-1|TRBJ2-1|once|TRBD2
TGCAGTGCTACCACCGGGACTAGCGTCTACAATGAGCAGTTCTTC
CSATTGTSVYNEQFF
>TRBV29-1|TRBJ1-2|few|TRBD1
TGCAGCGTATGGACAGGGTCCTATGGCTACACCTTC
CSVWTGSYGYTF
>TRBV5-1|TRBJ2-3|once|.
TGCGCCAGCAGCTTGTGGGGGACTGGCACAGATACGCAGTATTTT
CASSLWGTGTDTQYF
>TRBV28|TRBJ1-2|.|.
TGTGCCAGCAGCTTTGAAGCCGAATATGGCTACACCTTC
CASSFEAEYGYTF
>TRBV11-2|TRBJ2-3|.|.
TGTGCCAGCAGCCTCTATGGGGGTTCCACAGATACGCAGTATTTT
CASSLYGGSTDTQYF